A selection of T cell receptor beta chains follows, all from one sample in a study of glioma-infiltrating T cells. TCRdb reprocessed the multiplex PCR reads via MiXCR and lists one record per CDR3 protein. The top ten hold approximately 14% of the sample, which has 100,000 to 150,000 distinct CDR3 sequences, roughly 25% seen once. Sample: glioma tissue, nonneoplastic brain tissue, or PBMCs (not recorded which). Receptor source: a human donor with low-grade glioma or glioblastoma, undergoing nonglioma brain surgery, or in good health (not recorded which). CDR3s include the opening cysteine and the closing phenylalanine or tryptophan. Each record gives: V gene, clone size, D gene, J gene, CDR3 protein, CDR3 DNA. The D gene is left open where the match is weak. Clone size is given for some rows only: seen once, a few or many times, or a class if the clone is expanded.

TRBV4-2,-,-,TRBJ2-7,CASSQGRAWDEQYF,TGTGCCAGCAGCCAAGGGCGAGCATGGGACGAGCAGTACTTC
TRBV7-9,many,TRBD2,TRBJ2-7,CASSGLGLASYEQYF,TGTGCCAGCAGTGGATTAGGACTAGCGTCCTACGAGCAGTACTTC
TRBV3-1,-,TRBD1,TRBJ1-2,CASSQGQAYLGHGYTF,TGTGCCAGCAGCCAGGGACAGGCCTACTTGGGCCATGGCTACACCTTC
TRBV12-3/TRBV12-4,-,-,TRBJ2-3,CACSAGFSTDTQYF,TGTGCCTGCTCCGCCGGGTTTAGCACAGATACGCAGTATTTT
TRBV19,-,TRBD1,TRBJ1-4,CASSEPQGDNEKLFF,TGTGCCAGTAGTGAACCACAGGGGGATAATGAAAAACTGTTTTTT
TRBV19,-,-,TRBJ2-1,CASSAQGEAYNEQFF,TGTGCCAGTAGTGCCCAGGGCGAAGCGTACAATGAGCAGTTCTTC
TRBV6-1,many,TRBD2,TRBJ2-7,CASRRIAGDTYEQYF,TGTGCCAGCAGAAGAATAGCGGGAGATACCTACGAGCAGTACTTC
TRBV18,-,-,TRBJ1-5,CASSRATGLTQPQHF,TGTGCCAGCTCACGGGCTACAGGTTTAACTCAGCCCCAGCATTTT
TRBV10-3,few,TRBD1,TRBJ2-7,CAISEPGQGVDEQYF,TGTGCCATCAGTGAGCCGGGACAGGGGGTCGACGAGCAGTACTTC
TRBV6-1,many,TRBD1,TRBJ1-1,CASRQGPNTEAFF,TGTGCCAGCCGACAGGGCCCGAACACTGAAGCTTTCTTT
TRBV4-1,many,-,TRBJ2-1,CASSQDSWGNEQFF,TGCGCCAGCAGCCAAGATTCGTGGGGGAATGAGCAGTTCTTC
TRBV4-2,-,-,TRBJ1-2,CASLQDLPGYTF,TGTGCCAGCTTACAAGACCTGCCTGGCTACACCTTC
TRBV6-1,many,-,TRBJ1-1,CASLQSPRGGYTEAFF,TGTGCCAGCCTTCAAAGTCCGAGGGGGGGTTATACTGAAGCTTTCTTT
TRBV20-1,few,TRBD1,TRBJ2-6,CSAETGGLSGANVLTF,TGCAGTGCGGAGACAGGGGGTCTCTCTGGGGCCAACGTCCTGACTTTC
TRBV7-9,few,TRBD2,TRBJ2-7,CASRRTSGSLIDEQYF,TGTGCCAGCAGAAGGACTAGCGGGAGTCTTATAGACGAGCAGTACTTC